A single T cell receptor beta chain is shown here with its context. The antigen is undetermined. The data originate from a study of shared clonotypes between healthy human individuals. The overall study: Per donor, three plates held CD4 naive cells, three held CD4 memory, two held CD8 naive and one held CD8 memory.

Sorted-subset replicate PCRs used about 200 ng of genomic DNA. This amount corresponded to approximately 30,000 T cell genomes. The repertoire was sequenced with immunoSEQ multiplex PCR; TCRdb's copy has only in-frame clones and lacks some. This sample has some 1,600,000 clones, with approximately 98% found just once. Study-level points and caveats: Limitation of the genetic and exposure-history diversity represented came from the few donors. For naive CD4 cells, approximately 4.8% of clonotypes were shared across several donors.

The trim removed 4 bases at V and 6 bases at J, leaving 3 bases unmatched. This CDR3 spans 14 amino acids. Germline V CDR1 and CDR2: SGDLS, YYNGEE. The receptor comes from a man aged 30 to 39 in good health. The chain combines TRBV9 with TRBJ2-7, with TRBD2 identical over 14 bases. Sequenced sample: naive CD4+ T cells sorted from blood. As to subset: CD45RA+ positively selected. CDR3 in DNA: TGTGCCAGCAGCCCCGGGACTAGCGGGGGCGAGCAGTACTTC. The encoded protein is CASSPGTSGGEQYF.